These T cell receptor beta chains were read from a single sample in a study of CD8 T cells in Susac syndrome. TCRdb re-called the immunoSEQ multiplex PCR reads through MiXCR, storing one row per CDR3 protein. The top ten hold around 0.2% of the sample, which has about 300,000 distinct CDR3 sequences, 70% to 90% seen once. Sequencing input: CD8+ T cells from PBMCs. The receptor set was obtained from a human donor with multiple sclerosis. CDR3s include the opening cysteine and the closing phenylalanine or tryptophan. Each record gives: J gene, V gene, D gene, clone size, CDR3 protein, CDR3 DNA. D genes are given only for firm matches. The size entry is marked missing in some rows and otherwise reads once, few, many or a size class.

j_gene: TRBJ2-1; v_gene: TRBV7-3; d_gene: TRBD2; abundance: -; CDR3aa: CASSLSWTSLKIGNEQFF; CDR3nt: TGTGCCAGCAGCTTAAGTTGGACTAGCTTAAAAATCGGCAATGAGCAGTTCTTC
j_gene: TRBJ2-2; v_gene: TRBV11-2; d_gene: -; abundance: once; CDR3aa: CASSLGGGPTGELFF; CDR3nt: TGTGCCAGCAGCTTAGGAGGGGGACCCACCGGGGAGCTGTTTTTT
j_gene: TRBJ2-2; v_gene: TRBV7-9; d_gene: TRBD2; abundance: few; CDR3aa: CASSPGLAGRRNTGELFF; CDR3nt: TGTGCCAGCAGCCCCGGACTAGCGGGACGTCGGAACACCGGGGAGCTGTTTTTT
j_gene: TRBJ2-2; v_gene: TRBV5-1; d_gene: TRBD2; abundance: -; CDR3aa: CASSPRTSGSINGELFF; CDR3nt: TGCGCCAGCAGCCCAAGGACTAGCGGGAGTATCAACGGGGAGCTGTTTTTT
j_gene: TRBJ2-1; v_gene: TRBV29-1; d_gene: TRBD2; abundance: -; CDR3aa: CSVMGLAGVNEQFF; CDR3nt: TGCAGCGTTATGGGGCTAGCGGGAGTGAATGAGCAGTTCTTC
j_gene: TRBJ2-5; v_gene: TRBV6-5; d_gene: -; abundance: few; CDR3aa: CASSYHDGTLQETQYF; CDR3nt: TGTGCCAGCAGTTACCATGACGGTACACTACAAGAGACCCAGTACTTC
j_gene: TRBJ1-1; v_gene: TRBV9; d_gene: -; abundance: once; CDR3aa: CASSVEGTAGYRTDTEAFF; CDR3nt: TGTGCCAGCAGCGTAGAGGGCACGGCGGGGTATAGGACAGACACTGAAGCTTTCTTT
j_gene: TRBJ2-6; v_gene: TRBV20-1; d_gene: -; abundance: once; CDR3aa: CSARAVAPGANVLTF; CDR3nt: TGCAGTGCTAGAGCGGTGGCGCCTGGGGCCAACGTCCTGACTTTC
j_gene: TRBJ2-3; v_gene: TRBV4-2; d_gene: TRBD1; abundance: -; CDR3aa: CASSHPTTGVVSTSTDTQYF; CDR3nt: TGTGCCAGCAGCCATCCTACAACAGGGGTGGTCTCTACTAGCACAGATACGCAGTATTTT
j_gene: TRBJ2-7; v_gene: TRBV6-1; d_gene: -; abundance: -; CDR3aa: CASTEGFPTMEQYF; CDR3nt: TGTGCCAGCACCGAGGGATTCCCTACGATGGAGCAGTACTTC
j_gene: TRBJ1-1; v_gene: TRBV11-2; d_gene: -; abundance: -; CDR3aa: CASISEPLNTEAFF; CDR3nt: TGTGCCAGCATCTCGGAGCCCCTGAACACTGAAGCTTTCTTT
j_gene: TRBJ1-5; v_gene: TRBV12-3/TRBV12-4; d_gene: -; abundance: -; CDR3aa: CASSFLGGQPQHF; CDR3nt: TGTGCCAGCAGTTTTTTGGGTGGGCAGCCCCAGCATTTT
j_gene: TRBJ2-4; v_gene: TRBV12-5; d_gene: -; abundance: once; CDR3aa: CASGLPPRPIAKNIQYF; CDR3nt: TGTGCTAGTGGTTTGCCCCCGAGGCCCATAGCCAAAAACATTCAGTACTTC
j_gene: TRBJ2-7; v_gene: TRBV5-1; d_gene: TRBD1; abundance: once; CDR3aa: CASRDRGRAYEQYF; CDR3nt: TGCGCCAGCAGAGACAGGGGGCGCGCCTACGAGCAGTACTTC
j_gene: TRBJ1-6; v_gene: TRBV4-1; d_gene: -; abundance: -; CDR3aa: CASSNVRDSNSPLHF; CDR3nt: TGCGCCAGCAGCAACGTCCGGGACTCGAATTCACCCCTCCACTTT
j_gene: TRBJ2-5; v_gene: TRBV6-2/TRBV6-3; d_gene: -; abundance: few; CDR3aa: CASSYSIALDGGPSKTQYF; CDR3nt: TGTGCCAGCAGTTACTCCATCGCCCTGGACGGGGGCCCGTCAAAGACCCAGTACTTC
j_gene: TRBJ2-1; v_gene: TRBV12-3/TRBV12-4; d_gene: TRBD1; abundance: -; CDR3aa: CASRRSAGTGWDEQFF; CDR3nt: TGTGCCAGCAGACGCTCTGCCGGGACAGGGTGGGATGAGCAGTTCTTC
j_gene: TRBJ2-1; v_gene: TRBV4-3; d_gene: TRBD2; abundance: -; CDR3aa: CASSQAALAGPFNEQFF; CDR3nt: TGCGCCAGCAGCCAAGCCGCTCTAGCGGGGCCATTCAATGAGCAGTTCTTC
j_gene: TRBJ2-5; v_gene: TRBV7-9; d_gene: -; abundance: -; CDR3aa: CASSPWQSRLSGETQYF; CDR3nt: TGTGCCAGCAGCCCCTGGCAGTCCCGCCTTTCGGGAGAGACCCAGTACTTC
j_gene: TRBJ2-1; v_gene: TRBV20-1; d_gene: TRBD2; abundance: -; CDR3aa: CSARTPAGEPDEQFF; CDR3nt: TGCAGTGCTAGGACCCCAGCGGGAGAACCCGATGAGCAGTTCTTC
j_gene: TRBJ1-4; v_gene: TRBV29-1; d_gene: -; abundance: -; CDR3aa: CSVNHPANEKLFF; CDR3nt: TGCAGCGTTAACCACCCGGCTAATGAAAAACTGTTTTTT
j_gene: TRBJ2-7; v_gene: TRBV2; d_gene: TRBD1; abundance: -; CDR3aa: CASNEGQGVPYEQYF; CDR3nt: TGTGCCAGCAACGAAGGACAGGGGGTTCCCTACGAGCAGTACTTC
j_gene: TRBJ2-1; v_gene: TRBV27; d_gene: -; abundance: -; CDR3aa: CASSSRGGSYNEQFF; CDR3nt: TGTGCCAGCAGTTCAAGGGGTGGGTCCTACAATGAGCAGTTCTTC
j_gene: TRBJ2-2; v_gene: TRBV29-1; d_gene: -; abundance: -; CDR3aa: CSVPTGRVTGELFF; CDR3nt: TGCAGCGTACCGACAGGGAGGGTGACCGGGGAGCTGTTTTTT
j_gene: TRBJ2-1; v_gene: TRBV7-6; d_gene: TRBD2; abundance: -; CDR3aa: CASSPTLAGTGYNEQFF; CDR3nt: TGTGCCAGCAGCCCCACCCTAGCGGGGACGGGTTACAATGAGCAGTTCTTC
j_gene: TRBJ2-5; v_gene: TRBV24-1; d_gene: TRBD1; abundance: -; CDR3aa: CATRPGQGESQYF; CDR3nt: TGTGCCACCAGGCCGGGACAGGGAGAATCCCAGTACTTC
j_gene: TRBJ2-7; v_gene: TRBV27; d_gene: TRBD1; abundance: -; CDR3aa: CASSSLTGGRYEQYF; CDR3nt: TGTGCCAGCAGTTCCCTTACAGGGGGAAGATACGAGCAGTACTTC
j_gene: TRBJ2-3; v_gene: TRBV19; d_gene: -; abundance: -; CDR3aa: CASQGAPGDTQYF; CDR3nt: TGTGCCAGCCAAGGGGCCCCTGGAGATACGCAGTATTTT
j_gene: TRBJ2-1; v_gene: TRBV19; d_gene: -; abundance: -; CDR3aa: CASSIAASGQFF; CDR3nt: TGTGCCAGTAGTATAGCTGCAAGTGGGCAGTTCTTC
j_gene: TRBJ2-1; v_gene: TRBV10-3; d_gene: -; abundance: -; CDR3aa: CAISPGTPPYNEQFF; CDR3nt: TGTGCCATCTCGCCAGGGACTCCTCCCTACAATGAGCAGTTCTTC
j_gene: TRBJ2-3; v_gene: TRBV9; d_gene: TRBD2; abundance: -; CDR3aa: CASSTRLAESTDTQYF; CDR3nt: TGTGCCAGCAGCACGCGACTAGCGGAGAGCACAGATACGCAGTATTTT
j_gene: TRBJ1-1; v_gene: TRBV4-3; d_gene: -; abundance: -; CDR3aa: CASSQDTEGLNTEAFF; CDR3nt: TGCGCCAGCAGCCAAGATACCGAGGGGCTCAACACTGAAGCTTTCTTT
j_gene: TRBJ2-1; v_gene: TRBV9; d_gene: -; abundance: -; CDR3aa: CASSPRSGNEQFF; CDR3nt: TGTGCCAGCAGCCCCCGTAGCGGCAATGAGCAGTTCTTC
j_gene: TRBJ2-7; v_gene: TRBV28; d_gene: -; abundance: -; CDR3aa: CASSFAQTGAYEQYF; CDR3nt: TGTGCCAGCAGTTTTGCCCAAACCGGGGCCTACGAGCAGTACTTC
j_gene: TRBJ2-7; v_gene: TRBV19; d_gene: -; abundance: -; CDR3aa: CASSPSARGGYEQYF; CDR3nt: TGTGCCAGTAGTCCGTCGGCTAGGGGGGGGTACGAGCAGTACTTC
j_gene: TRBJ2-1; v_gene: TRBV27; d_gene: TRBD2; abundance: -; CDR3aa: CASSLLAGGPGEQFF; CDR3nt: TGTGCCAGCAGTTTATTAGCGGGAGGGCCTGGTGAGCAGTTCTTC
j_gene: TRBJ2-1; v_gene: TRBV3-1; d_gene: -; abundance: -; CDR3aa: CASSPEGSGNEQFF; CDR3nt: TGTGCCAGCAGCCCGGAAGGGAGTGGCAATGAGCAGTTCTTC
j_gene: TRBJ1-5; v_gene: TRBV7-9; d_gene: -; abundance: -; CDR3aa: CASSSIGAQHF; CDR3nt: TGTGCCAGCAGCTCCATCGGGGCCCAGCATTTT
j_gene: TRBJ1-6; v_gene: TRBV7-9; d_gene: -; abundance: -; CDR3aa: CASSFAPEQWGSPLHF; CDR3nt: TGTGCCAGCAGCTTTGCCCCGGAACAGTGGGGTTCACCCCTCCACTTT
j_gene: TRBJ2-5; v_gene: TRBV15; d_gene: TRBD2; abundance: -; CDR3aa: CATSRIRGLAGQETQYF; CDR3nt: TGTGCCACCAGCAGGATCCGGGGACTAGCGGGGCAAGAGACCCAGTACTTC
j_gene: TRBJ2-1; v_gene: TRBV6-4; d_gene: -; abundance: few; CDR3aa: CASSDSASWDYNEQFF; CDR3nt: TGTGCCAGCAGTGACTCGGCTAGCTGGGACTACAATGAGCAGTTCTTC
j_gene: TRBJ2-4; v_gene: TRBV27; d_gene: TRBD2; abundance: -; CDR3aa: CASSLGGVIDIQYF; CDR3nt: TGTGCCAGCAGTTTAGGGGGGGTAATCGACATTCAGTACTTC
j_gene: TRBJ2-7; v_gene: TRBV6-2/TRBV6-3; d_gene: -; abundance: -; CDR3aa: CASSYYPGRFYYEQYF; CDR3nt: TGTGCCAGCAGTTACTATCCCGGCAGGTTCTACTACGAGCAGTACTTC
j_gene: TRBJ2-7; v_gene: TRBV3-1; d_gene: -; abundance: -; CDR3aa: CASSQRPGDPYEQYF; CDR3nt: TGTGCCAGCAGCCAAAGGCCAGGTGACCCCTACGAGCAGTACTTC
j_gene: TRBJ2-1; v_gene: TRBV19; d_gene: -; abundance: once; CDR3aa: CASSTSLELYNEQFF; CDR3nt: TGTGCCAGTAGTACGTCCTTAGAACTCTACAATGAGCAGTTCTTC
j_gene: TRBJ2-1; v_gene: TRBV28; d_gene: TRBD2; abundance: -; CDR3aa: CASSLLGLAGGLEQFF; CDR3nt: TGTGCCAGCAGTTTATTGGGGCTAGCGGGGGGTCTTGAGCAGTTCTTC
j_gene: TRBJ1-2; v_gene: TRBV7-9; d_gene: -; abundance: -; CDR3aa: CASSLPMNYGYTF; CDR3nt: TGTGCCAGCAGCCTCCCTATGAACTATGGCTACACCTTC
j_gene: TRBJ2-7; v_gene: TRBV18; d_gene: -; abundance: -; CDR3aa: CASSATQGRREQYF; CDR3nt: TGTGCCAGCTCAGCGACACAGGGACGGCGGGAGCAGTACTTC